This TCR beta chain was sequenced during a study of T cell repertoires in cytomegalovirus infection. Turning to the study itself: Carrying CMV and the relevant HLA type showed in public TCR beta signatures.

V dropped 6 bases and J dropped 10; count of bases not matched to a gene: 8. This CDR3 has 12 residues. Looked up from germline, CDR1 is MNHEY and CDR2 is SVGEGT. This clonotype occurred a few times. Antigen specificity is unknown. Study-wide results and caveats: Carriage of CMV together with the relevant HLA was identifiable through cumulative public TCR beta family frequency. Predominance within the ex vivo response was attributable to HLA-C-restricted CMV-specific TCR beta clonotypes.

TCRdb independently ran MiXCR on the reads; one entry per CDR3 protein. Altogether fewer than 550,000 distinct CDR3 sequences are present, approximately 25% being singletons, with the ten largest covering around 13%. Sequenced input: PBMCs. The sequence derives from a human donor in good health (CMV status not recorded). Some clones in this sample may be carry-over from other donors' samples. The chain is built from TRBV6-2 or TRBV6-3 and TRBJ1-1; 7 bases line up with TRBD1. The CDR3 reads CASRHTGVVAFF. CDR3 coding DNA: TGTGCCAGCAGACATACAGGGGTCGTAGCTTTCTTT.